This T cell receptor beta chain was captured by sequencing in a study of blood T cell repertoires in COVID-19. Study processing details: Estimation of nucleated cell counts relied on the amplification of reference gene primers. TCRdb's copy holds only in-frame clones and misses some; the assay was immunoSEQ multiplex PCR. That table furnishes V, J and clone size, whereas the DNA furnished D and trimming. The sample carries roughly 300,000 clones, over 75% recorded once. Trimming removed 6 bases from V and 4 bases from J, with 14 bases in between. From germline, CDR1 is MRHNA and CDR2 SNTAGT. This CDR3 has 14 residues.

Sequencing input: peripheral blood. The genes are TRBV6-4 and TRBJ2-3; possibly TRBD2 for D (6 bases). The TCR sequence derives from a human donor in a cohort sampled during active COVID-19. In DNA, the CDR3 is TGTGCCAGCAGCGCCTGGTGGGGGGCAGATACGCAGTATTTT. Translating it yields CASSAWWGADTQYF.